One sample yielded the 15 T cell receptor beta chains listed below, sequenced in a study of shared clonotypes between healthy human individuals. Using immunoSEQ multiplex PCR, the repertoire was profiled, and TCRdb retains in-frame clones only, with some absent. This table holds some 1,100,000 clones, around 82% found once. The sample taken for sequencing was memory CD4+ T cells from PBMCs. The sample's subset: CD45RA-negative fraction. The receptors shown here come from a man younger than 30 in good health. Some clones in this sample may be carry-over from other donors' samples.

The J gene is TRBJ2-1, the V gene TRBV4-1; 7 nucleotides agree with TRBD1. Trimming cost V 3 bases and J 5 bases; bases outside gene matches: 7. The germline V gene has CDR1 MGHRA and CDR2 YSYEKL. CDR3 length: 15 residues. CDR3 sequence (DNA): TGCGCCAGCAGCCATTTCCCCGACAGGGACAATGAGCAGTTCTTC. It codes for CASSHFPDRDNEQFF.

This clone was found once. The J gene is TRBJ1-2, the V gene TRBV28; a possible D gene is TRBD1 (6 bases). CDR3 size: 13 residues. Per the germline V gene, CDR1 is MDHEN and CDR2 is SYDVKM. With 7 bases removed from V and 8 bases from J, the gap between germline ends came to 17 bases. Here the CDR3 reads CASKNLGGLGYTF. The CDR3 nucleotides are TGTGCCAGCAAAAATTTAGGGGGTCTCGGCTACACCTTC.

The chain joins TRBV25-1 to TRBJ1-2; D gene uncertain. Trimming pared 2 bases from V and 6 bases from J, leaving 7 bases between. The CDR3 sequence is 12 residues long. From germline, CDR1 is MGHDK and CDR2 SYGVNS. CDR3 loop: CASSEQFDGYTF. The CDR3 nucleotides read TGTGCCAGCAGTGAACAGTTTGATGGCTACACCTTC.

In its sample, this clone was seen a few times. The gene calls are TRBV5-1 and TRBJ1-5, with D perhaps matching TRBD1 (5 bases). This CDR3 is built from 15 residues. In germline, CDR1 is SGHRS, CDR2 YFSETQ. The V end lost 4 bases, the J end lost 3 bases, and 14 bases lay between the germline ends. The CDR3 region is CASSPGVGYNQPQHF. CDR3 nucleotide sequence: TGCGCCAGCAGCCCGGGGGTGGGCTACAATCAGCCCCAGCATTTT.

J is TRBJ2-1 and V is TRBV9; 8 bases map to TRBD2. This CDR3 is built from 15 residues. Germline V gives CDR1 SGDLS, CDR2 YYNGEE. V trimming: 0 bases; J trimming: 3 bases; junction bases outside the gene matches: 2. DNA for the CDR3: TGTGCCAGCAGCGTAGCGGGAGGGTACTACAATGAGCAGTTCTTC. As protein: CASSVAGGYYNEQFF.

Of note for this clone: This likely reflects a read error, since a far larger clone is one base away. The rearrangement uses TRBV4-2 and TRBJ2-7; 8 positions match TRBD2. In germline, CDR1 is LGHNA, CDR2 YNFKEQ. The CDR3 length is 15 residues. This CDR3 reads CANSPSRGRSYEQYF. Here the CDR3 DNA reads TGTGCCAACAGCCCTTCTCGCGGGAGGTCCTACGAGCAGTACTTC.

The CDR3 DNA reads TGTGCCAGCAGCTCCCTACCGGGTCTAGCGGGAGGGCCCTACGAGCAGTACTTC. Protein: CASSSLPGLAGGPYEQYF. The chain combines TRBV11-1 with TRBJ2-7; 12 bases align to TRBD2. Germline CDR1 SGHAT, CDR2 FQDESV (reference sequence). J gave up 2 bases and V 4 bases, and 12 bases lay outside the gene matches. The CDR3 extends over 18 amino acids.

The chain recombines TRBV6-6 with TRBJ2-1; the match to TRBD2 covers 14 bases. The CDR3 runs to 15 residues. V lost 8 bases to trimming and J lost 7 bases; unmatched junction nucleotides: 7. Germline V gene lookup returns CDR1 MNHNY and CDR2 SVGAGI (reference sequence). CDR3 region: CASGTSGSRANEQFF. CDR3 in DNA: TGTGCCAGCGGGACTAGCGGGAGTCGAGCTAATGAGCAGTTCTTC.

The chain has TRBV7-2 and TRBJ1-2, with 8 bases aligning to TRBD1. The CDR3 has 13 residues. CDR1 is SGHTA, CDR2 FQGNSA, per germline. V was pared by 8 bases and J by 0 bases, with 2 bases of the junction left unmatched. CDR3 coding DNA: TGTGCCAGCGGACAGGGCCCTAACTATGGCTACACCTTC. It translates to CASGQGPNYGYTF.

J is TRBJ1-4 and V is TRBV28; weak D call: TRBD1 (5 bases). Germline V gene data show CDR1 as MDHEN and CDR2 as SYDVKM. This CDR3 contains 16 residues. With 3 bases removed from V and 5 bases from J, the gap between germline ends came to 16 bases. The CDR3 DNA follows: TGTGCCAGCAGTTTCTTCTCAGGGTGGGAAAATGAAAAACTGTTTTTT. Its protein product is CASSFFSGWENEKLFF.

This rearrangement joins TRBV19 to TRBJ1-2; the D gene is possibly TRBD1 (5 bases). Looked up from germline, CDR1 is LNHDA and CDR2 is SQIVND (reference sequence). V lost 5 bases to trimming and J lost 7 bases, with 20 bases between them. CDR3 length equals 15 residues. This chain's CDR3 is CASSSRGTSYGGYTF. Written as DNA, the CDR3 is TGTGCCAGTAGTTCCCGGGGGACCTCATACGGTGGCTACACCTTC.

The V and J genes are TRBV30 and TRBJ1-2, with D maybe TRBD1 (5 bases). Germline CDR1 and CDR2: GTSNPN and SVGIG (reference sequence). The length of the CDR3 is 14 residues. V lost 7 bases to trimming and J lost 8 bases, with 23 bases between them. The CDR3 loop reads CAFSSGTGRSGYTF. CDR3 nucleotides: TGTGCCTTCTCCTCCGGGACGGGAAGATCCGGCTACACCTTC. Combining the CDR3 with reference TRBV30 and TRBJ1-2 gives the whole variable domain SQTIHQWPATLVQPVGSPLSLECTVEGTSNPNLYWYRQAAGRGLQLLFYSVGIGQISSEVPQNLSASRPQDRQFILSSKKLLLSDSGFYLCAFSSGTGRSGYTFGSGTRLTVV.

V is TRBV28 and J is TRBJ2-1; D is possibly TRBD2 (7 bases). The CDR3 length is 16 residues. Between the trimmed V and J ends, which lost 3 bases and 5 bases, there was a span of 17 bases. CDR1 is MDHEN, CDR2 SYDVKM, per germline. The CDR3 region has the DNA TGTGCCAGCAGTTTGGGGGGGGCTAGCGGAAACAATGAGCAGTTCTTC. Its translation: CASSLGGASGNNEQFF. Variable domain in full (rest from reference TRBV28 and TRBJ2-1): DVKVTQSSRYLVKRTGEKVFLECVQDMDHENMFWYRQDPGLGLRLIYFSYDVKMKEKGDIPEGYSVSREKKERFSLILESASTNQTSMYLCASSLGGASGNNEQFFGPGTRLTVL.

This clone was seen a few times. V usage is TRBV7-2 and J usage is TRBJ1-1, with D tentatively TRBD1 (6 bases). The CDR3 runs to 14 residues. V gave up 4 bases and J gave up 0 bases, with 9 bases separating them. Germline V gene lookup returns CDR1 SGHTA and CDR2 FQGNSA. Here the CDR3 DNA reads TGTGCCAGCAGCTCCGGACAGTTGAACACTGAAGCTTTCTTT. This translates into CASSSGQLNTEAFF.

The chain uses TRBV28 and TRBJ2-6; D may be TRBD1 or TRBD2 (5 bases each). Looked up from germline, CDR1 is MDHEN and CDR2 is SYDVKM. The CDR3 has 17 residues. Trimming took off 4 bases at V and 0 bases at J, with 13 bases between the two ends. The CDR3: CASSWGPINSGANVLTF. CDR3 nucleotides: TGTGCCAGCAGTTGGGGACCTATCAACTCTGGGGCCAACGTCCTGACTTTC.